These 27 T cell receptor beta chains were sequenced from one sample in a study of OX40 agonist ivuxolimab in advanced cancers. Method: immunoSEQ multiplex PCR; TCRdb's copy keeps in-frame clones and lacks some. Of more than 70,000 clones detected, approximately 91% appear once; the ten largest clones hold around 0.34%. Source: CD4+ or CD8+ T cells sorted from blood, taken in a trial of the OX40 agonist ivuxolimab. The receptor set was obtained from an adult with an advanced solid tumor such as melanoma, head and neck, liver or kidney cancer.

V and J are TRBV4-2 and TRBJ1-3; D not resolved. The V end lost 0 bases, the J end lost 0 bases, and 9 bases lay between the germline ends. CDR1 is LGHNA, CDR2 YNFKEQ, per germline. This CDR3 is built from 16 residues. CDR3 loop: CASSQDLPSSGNTIYF. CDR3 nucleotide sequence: TGTGCCAGCAGCCAAGATCTCCCAAGCTCTGGAAACACCATATATTTT.

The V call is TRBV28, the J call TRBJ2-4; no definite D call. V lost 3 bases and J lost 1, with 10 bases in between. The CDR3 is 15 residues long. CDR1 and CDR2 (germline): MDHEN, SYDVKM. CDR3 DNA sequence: TGTGCCAGCAGTTTGGCAGGCGTTGCCAAAAACATTCAGTACTTC. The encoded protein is CASSLAGVAKNIQYF.

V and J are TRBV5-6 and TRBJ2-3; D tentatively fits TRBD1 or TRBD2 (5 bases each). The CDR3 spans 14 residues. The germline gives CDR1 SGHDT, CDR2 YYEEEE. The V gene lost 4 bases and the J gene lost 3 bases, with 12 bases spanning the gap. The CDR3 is CASSALGVTDTQYF. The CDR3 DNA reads TGTGCCAGCAGCGCCCTGGGGGTTACAGATACGCAGTATTTT.

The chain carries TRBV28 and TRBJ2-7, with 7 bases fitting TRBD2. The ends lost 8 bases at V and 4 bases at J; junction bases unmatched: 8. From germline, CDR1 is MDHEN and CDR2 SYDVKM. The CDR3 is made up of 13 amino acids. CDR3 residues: CASVVTGGYEQYF. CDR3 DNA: TGTGCCAGCGTCGTGACCGGGGGGTACGAGCAGTACTTC.

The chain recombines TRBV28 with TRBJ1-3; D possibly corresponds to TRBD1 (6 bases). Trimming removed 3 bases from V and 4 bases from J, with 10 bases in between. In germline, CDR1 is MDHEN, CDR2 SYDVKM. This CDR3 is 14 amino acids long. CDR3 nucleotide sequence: TGTGCCAGCAGTTTGGACAGACGAGGAAACACCATATATTTT. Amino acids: CASSLDRRGNTIYF.

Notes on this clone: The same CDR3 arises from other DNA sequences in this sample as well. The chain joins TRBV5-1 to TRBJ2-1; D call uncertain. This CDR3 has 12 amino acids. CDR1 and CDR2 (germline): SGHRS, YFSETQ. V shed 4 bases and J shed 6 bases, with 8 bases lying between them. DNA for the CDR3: TGCGCCAGCAGCCTGGACCTCAATGAGCAGTTCTTC. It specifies CASSLDLNEQFF.

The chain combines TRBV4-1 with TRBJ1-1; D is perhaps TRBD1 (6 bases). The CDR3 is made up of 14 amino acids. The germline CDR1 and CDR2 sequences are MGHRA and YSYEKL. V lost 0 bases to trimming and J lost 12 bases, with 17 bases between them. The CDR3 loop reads CASSQDTRAGTSFF. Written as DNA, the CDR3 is TGCGCCAGCAGCCAAGATACGAGGGCAGGGACATCTTTCTTT.

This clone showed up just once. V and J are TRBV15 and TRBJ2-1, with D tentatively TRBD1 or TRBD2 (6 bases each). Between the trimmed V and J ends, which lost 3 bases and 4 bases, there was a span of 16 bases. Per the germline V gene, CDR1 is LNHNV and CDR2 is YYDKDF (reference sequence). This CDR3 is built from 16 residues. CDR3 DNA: TGTGCCACCAGCAGCGTTATGGGGGGCCCGTACAATGAGCAGTTCTTC. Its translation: CATSSVMGGPYNEQFF.

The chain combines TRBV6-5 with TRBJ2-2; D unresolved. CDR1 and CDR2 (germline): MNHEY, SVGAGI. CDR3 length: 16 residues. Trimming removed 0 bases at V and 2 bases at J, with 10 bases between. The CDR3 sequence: CASSYSRRQNTGELFF. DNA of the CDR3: TGTGCCAGCAGTTACTCTCGCAGGCAAAACACCGGGGAGCTGTTTTTT.

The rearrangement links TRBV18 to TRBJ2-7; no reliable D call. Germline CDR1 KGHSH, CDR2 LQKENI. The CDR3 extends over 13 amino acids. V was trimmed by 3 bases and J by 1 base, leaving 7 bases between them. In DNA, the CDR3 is TGTGCCAGCTCACCCGCAGGTTCCTACGAGCAGTACTTC. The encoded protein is CASSPAGSYEQYF. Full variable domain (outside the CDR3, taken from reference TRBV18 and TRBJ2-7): NAGVMQNPRHLVRRRGQEARLRCSPMKGHSHVYWYRQLPEEGLKFMVYLQKENIIDESGMPKERFSAEFPKEGPSILRIQQVVRGDSAAYFCASSPAGSYEQYFGPGTRLTVT.

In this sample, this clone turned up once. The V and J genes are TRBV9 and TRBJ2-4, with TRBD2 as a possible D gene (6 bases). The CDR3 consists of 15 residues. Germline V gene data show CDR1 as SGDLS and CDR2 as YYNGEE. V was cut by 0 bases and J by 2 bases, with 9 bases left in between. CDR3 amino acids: CASSVGDSPKNIQYF. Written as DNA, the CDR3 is TGTGCCAGCAGCGTAGGGGACTCACCCAAAAACATTCAGTACTTC.

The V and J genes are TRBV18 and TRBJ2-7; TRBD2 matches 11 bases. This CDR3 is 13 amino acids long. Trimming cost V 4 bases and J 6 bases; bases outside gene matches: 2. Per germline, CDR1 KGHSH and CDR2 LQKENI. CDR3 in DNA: TGTGCCAGCTCACTAGCGGGAGGGATCGAGCAGTACTTC. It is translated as CASSLAGGIEQYF.

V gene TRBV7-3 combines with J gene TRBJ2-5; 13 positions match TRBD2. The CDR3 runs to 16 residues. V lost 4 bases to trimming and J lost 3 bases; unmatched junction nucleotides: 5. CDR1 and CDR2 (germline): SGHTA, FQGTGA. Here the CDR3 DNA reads TGTGCCAGCAGCTCACTAGCGGGAGGGCCGGAAGAGACCCAGTACTTC. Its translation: CASSSLAGGPEETQYF.

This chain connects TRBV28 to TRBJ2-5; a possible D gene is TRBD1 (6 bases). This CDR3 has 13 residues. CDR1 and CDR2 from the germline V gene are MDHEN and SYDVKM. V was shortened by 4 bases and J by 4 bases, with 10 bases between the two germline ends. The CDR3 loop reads CASSSDRRETQYF. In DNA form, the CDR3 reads TGTGCCAGCAGTTCCGACAGGAGAGAGACCCAGTACTTC.

CDR3 amino acids: CASSSESGNTGELFF. Here the CDR3 DNA reads TGTGCCAGCAGTTCCGAGTCTGGCAACACCGGGGAGCTGTTTTTT. J is TRBJ2-2 and V is TRBV6-6; D remains unclear. V was clipped by 4 bases and J by 2 bases, with 11 bases between them. CDR3 size: 15 residues. Germline V gene data show CDR1 as MNHNY and CDR2 as SVGAGI (reference sequence).

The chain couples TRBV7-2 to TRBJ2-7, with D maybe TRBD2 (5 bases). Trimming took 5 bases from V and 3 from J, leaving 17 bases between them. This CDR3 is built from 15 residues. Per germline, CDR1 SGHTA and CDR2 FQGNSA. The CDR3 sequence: CASSLEAGGIYEQYF. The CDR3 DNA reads TGTGCCAGCAGCCTAGAGGCCGGAGGTATCTACGAGCAGTACTTC.

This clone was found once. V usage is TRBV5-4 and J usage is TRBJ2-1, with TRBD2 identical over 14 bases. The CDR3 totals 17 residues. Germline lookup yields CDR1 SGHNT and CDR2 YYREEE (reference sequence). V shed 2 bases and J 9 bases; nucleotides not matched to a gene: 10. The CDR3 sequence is CASSLIEGLAGVAEQFF. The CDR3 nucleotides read TGTGCCAGCAGCTTAATTGAGGGACTAGCGGGAGTCGCTGAGCAGTTCTTC. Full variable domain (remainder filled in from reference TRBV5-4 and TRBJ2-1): ETGVTQSPTHLIKTRGQQVTLRCSSQSGHNTVSWYQQALGQGPQFIFQYYREEENGRGNFPPRFSGLQFPNYSSELNVNALELDDSALYLCASSLIEGLAGVAEQFFGPGTRLTVL.

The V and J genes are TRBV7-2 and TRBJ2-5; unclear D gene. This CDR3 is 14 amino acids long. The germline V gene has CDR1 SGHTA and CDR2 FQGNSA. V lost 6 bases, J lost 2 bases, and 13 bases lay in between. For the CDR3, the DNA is TGTGCCAGCAGAAATATGGTGTTTCAAGAGACCCAGTACTTC. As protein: CASRNMVFQETQYF.

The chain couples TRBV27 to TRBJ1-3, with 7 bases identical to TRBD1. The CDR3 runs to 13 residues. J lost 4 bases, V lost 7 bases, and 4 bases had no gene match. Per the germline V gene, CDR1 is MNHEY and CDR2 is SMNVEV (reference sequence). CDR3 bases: TGTGCCAGCAAAGCAGGGGGAGGAAACACCATATATTTT. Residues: CASKAGGGNTIYF.

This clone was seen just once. The CDR3 bases are TGTGCCAGCAGTTCGACCGGGGGACAGCGCTATGGCTACACCTTC. It encodes CASSSTGGQRYGYTF. V gene TRBV28 combines with J gene TRBJ1-2; 7 nucleotides match TRBD1. The CDR3 has 15 amino acids. V lost 4 bases and J lost 4; bases outside the gene matches: 9. Germline V gene data show CDR1 as MDHEN and CDR2 as SYDVKM.

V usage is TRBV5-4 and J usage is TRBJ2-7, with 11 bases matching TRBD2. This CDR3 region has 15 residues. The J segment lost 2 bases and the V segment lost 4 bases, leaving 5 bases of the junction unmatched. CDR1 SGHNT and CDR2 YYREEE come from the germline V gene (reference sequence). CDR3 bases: TGTGCCAGCAGCACGGGACTAGCGGTAACCTACGAGCAGTACTTC. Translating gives CASSTGLAVTYEQYF. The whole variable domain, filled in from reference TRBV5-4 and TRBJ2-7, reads ETGVTQSPTHLIKTRGQQVTLRCSSQSGHNTVSWYQQALGQGPQFIFQYYREEENGRGNFPPRFSGLQFPNYSSELNVNALELDDSALYLCASSTGLAVTYEQYFGPGTRLTVT.

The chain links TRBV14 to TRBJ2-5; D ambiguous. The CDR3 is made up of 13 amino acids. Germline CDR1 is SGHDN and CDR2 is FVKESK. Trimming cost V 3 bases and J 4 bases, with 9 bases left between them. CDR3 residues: CASSHSSTETQYF. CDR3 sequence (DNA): TGTGCCAGCAGCCACAGCAGTACAGAGACCCAGTACTTC.

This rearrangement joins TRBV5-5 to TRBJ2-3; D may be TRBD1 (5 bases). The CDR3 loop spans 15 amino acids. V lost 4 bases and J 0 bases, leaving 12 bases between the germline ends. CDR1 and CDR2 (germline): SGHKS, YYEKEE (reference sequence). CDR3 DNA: TGTGCCAGCAGCCCTCTGCGGACAAGCACAGATACGCAGTATTTT. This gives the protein CASSPLRTSTDTQYF.

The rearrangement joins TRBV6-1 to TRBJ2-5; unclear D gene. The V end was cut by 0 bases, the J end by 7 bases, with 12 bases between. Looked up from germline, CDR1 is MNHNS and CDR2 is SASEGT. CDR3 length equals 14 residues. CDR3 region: CASSEANKVRTQYF. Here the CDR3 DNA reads TGTGCCAGCAGTGAAGCGAACAAGGTCAGGACCCAGTACTTC.

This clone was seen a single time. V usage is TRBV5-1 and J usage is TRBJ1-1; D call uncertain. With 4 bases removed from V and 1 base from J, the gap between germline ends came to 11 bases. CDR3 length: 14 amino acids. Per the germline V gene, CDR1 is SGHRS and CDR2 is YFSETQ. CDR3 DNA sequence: TGCGCCAGCAGCCAAAATGTAGAGAACACTGAAGCTTTCTTT. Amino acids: CASSQNVENTEAFF.

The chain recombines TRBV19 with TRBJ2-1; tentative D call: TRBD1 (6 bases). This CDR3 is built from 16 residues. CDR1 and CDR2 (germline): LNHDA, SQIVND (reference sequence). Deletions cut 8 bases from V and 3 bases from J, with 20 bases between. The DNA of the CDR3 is TGTGCCAGTGCTGTTTACGGACAGTCGAACTACAATGAGCAGTTCTTC. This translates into CASAVYGQSNYNEQFF.

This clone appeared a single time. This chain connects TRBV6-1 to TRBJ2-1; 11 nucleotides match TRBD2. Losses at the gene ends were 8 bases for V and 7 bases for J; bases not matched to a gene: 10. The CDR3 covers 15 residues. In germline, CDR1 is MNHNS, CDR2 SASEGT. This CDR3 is CASLSLAGVGNEQFF. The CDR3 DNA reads TGTGCCAGCCTCTCACTAGCGGGAGTGGGAAATGAGCAGTTCTTC.